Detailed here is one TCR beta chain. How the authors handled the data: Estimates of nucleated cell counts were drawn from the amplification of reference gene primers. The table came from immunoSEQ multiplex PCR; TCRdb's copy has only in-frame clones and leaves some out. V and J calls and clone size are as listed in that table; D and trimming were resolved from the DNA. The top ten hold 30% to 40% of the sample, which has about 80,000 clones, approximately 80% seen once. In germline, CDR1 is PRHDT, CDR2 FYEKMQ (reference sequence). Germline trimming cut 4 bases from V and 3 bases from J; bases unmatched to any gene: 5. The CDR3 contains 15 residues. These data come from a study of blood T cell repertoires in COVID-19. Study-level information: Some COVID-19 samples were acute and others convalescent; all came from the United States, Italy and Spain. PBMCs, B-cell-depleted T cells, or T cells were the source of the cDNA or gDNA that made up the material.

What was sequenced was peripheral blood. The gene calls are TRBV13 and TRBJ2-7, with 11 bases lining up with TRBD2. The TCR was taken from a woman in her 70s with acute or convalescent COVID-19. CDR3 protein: CASSSALAGGYEQYF. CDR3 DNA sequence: TGTGCCAGCAGCTCCGCCCTAGCGGGAGGCTACGAGCAGTACTTC.